Following are 13 T cell receptor beta chains from one sample sequenced in a study of CD8+CD57+ T cells in acquired aplastic anemia. By flow cytometry, patients selected for sequencing had shown an expansion of CD8+CD57+ cells. For CDR3 and TCR beta VDJ profiling, genomic DNA was the template used. TCRdb reanalysed the reads using MiXCR and keeps one entry per CDR3 protein. The sample contains hundreds of thousands of distinct CDR3 sequences, almost 50% of which appear only once. Sequences were obtained from sorted CD4+, CD8+, or CD8+CD57+ T cells (not recorded which) from PBMCs. Receptors were obtained from a human donor with aplastic anemia.

There are many counts of this clonotype. V and J are TRBV11-3 and TRBJ2-7, with 9 bases lining up with TRBD1. J was trimmed by 6 bases and V by 1 base; bases with no gene match: 10. The V gene's germline CDR1 is SGHNT and CDR2 YENEEA. CDR3 length equals 16 residues. The chain's CDR3 is CASSLGGLQGAGEQYF. CDR3 nucleotide sequence: TGTGCCAGCAGCTTAGGAGGTCTACAGGGGGCGGGCGAGCAGTACTTC.

The CDR3 sequence is CSARVDGTEALRNYGYTF. In DNA, the CDR3 is TGCAGTGCTAGAGTGGACGGGACGGAAGCTCTTAGAAACTATGGCTACACCTTC. This chain joins TRBV20-1 and TRBJ1-2; possibly TRBD1 for D (5 bases). CDR3 length: 18 residues. CDR1 and CDR2 (germline): DFQATT, SNEGSKA (reference sequence). Trimming took 1 base from V and 2 from J, leaving 23 bases between them.

About this clonotype: With a much larger clone just one base away, this may be a read error. A read error is likely, as this CDR3 ends without the conserved phenylalanine or tryptophan. The rearrangement uses TRBV5-1 and TRBJ2-5; D perhaps matches TRBD1 (5 bases). Germline V CDR1 and CDR2: SGHRS, YFSETQ. This CDR3 has 13 residues. V was pared by 3 bases and J by 5 bases, with 11 bases between. The CDR3: CASSYGQGETQYL. The CDR3 DNA reads TGCGCCAGCAGCTACGGACAAGGCGAGACCCAGTACCTC.

This clonotype was detected many times. CDR3 nucleotides: TGTGCCAGCAGTGAAAGTTTCAGAGATTTTTCACCCCTCCACTTT. Protein product: CASSESFRDFSPLHF. The chain joins TRBV6-1 to TRBJ1-6; D is undetermined. Trimming removed 2 bases from V and 9 bases from J, with 14 bases in between. The germline CDR1 and CDR2 sequences are MNHNS and SASEGT. The CDR3 sequence is 15 residues long.

The chain couples TRBV7-2 to TRBJ2-1; maybe TRBD2 (6 bases). This CDR3 contains 14 residues. Trimming left V 7 bases short and J 6 bases short, with 16 bases between. Germline CDR1 and CDR2: SGHTA and FQGNSA. The CDR3 loop reads CASNLRRGGNEQFF. CDR3 sequence (DNA): TGTGCCAGCAACCTCCGCCGGGGAGGCAATGAGCAGTTCTTC.

This chain joins TRBV7-8 and TRBJ2-1, with D tentatively TRBD2 (6 bases). CDR1 is SGHVS and CDR2 is FQNEAQ in the germline V gene. The CDR3 covers 15 residues. V was pared by 7 bases and J by 0 bases, with 13 bases between. The CDR3 spells CASTTGGSSYNEQFF. The CDR3 DNA sequence: TGTGCCAGCACGACTGGAGGGAGCTCCTACAATGAGCAGTTCTTC.

This clonotype was recorded only once. This chain joins TRBV19 and TRBJ2-3, with TRBD2 matching 9 bases. The CDR3 runs to 20 residues. Per the germline V gene, CDR1 is LNHDA and CDR2 is SQIVND (reference sequence). V shed 1 base and J 1 base; nucleotides not matched to a gene: 15. The CDR3 loop is CASSIGGLTSLAGRTDTQYF. DNA of the CDR3: TGTGCCAGTAGTATAGGGGGCCTGACGTCCCTAGCGGGGCGCACAGATACGCAGTATTTT.

The CDR3 DNA is TGCGCCAGCAGCTTACGAGGGACTTCCTCGGACGAGCAGTACGTC. Translating gives CASSLRGTSSDEQYV. The gene calls are TRBV5-1 and TRBJ2-7, with D possibly being TRBD2 (6 bases). CDR3 length: 15 residues. Trimming cost V 2 bases and J 5 bases, with 17 bases left between them. Per germline, CDR1 SGHRS and CDR2 YFSETQ.

This clonotype was seen ten or more times. The CDR3 bases are TGTGCCAGCAGTGCTGGGTCTGGGGCCAACGTCCTGACTTTC. Translation gives CASSAGSGANVLTF. The genes are TRBV6-4 and TRBJ2-6; D is uncertain. This CDR3 is 14 amino acids long. Per the germline V gene, CDR1 is MRHNA and CDR2 is SNTAGT. V lost 4 bases, J lost 1 base, and 5 bases lay in between.

This clonotype was picked up many times. This sequence joins TRBV9 and TRBJ2-5, with D maybe TRBD1 (5 bases). Deletions cut 0 bases from V and 5 bases from J, with 11 bases between. Germline V gives CDR1 SGDLS, CDR2 YYNGEE. The CDR3 has 14 residues. DNA of the CDR3: TGTGCCAGCAGCGTAGGGCCAGGGATGGAGACCCAGTACTTC. It is translated as CASSVGPGMETQYF.

This clonotype was counted a few times. Just one base apart from a much larger clone, this may be a read error. V and J are TRBV20-1 and TRBJ2-1; tentative D call: TRBD1 (6 bases). CDR3 size: 12 residues. Germline values: CDR1 DFQATT, CDR2 SNEGSKA (reference sequence). CDR3 in amino acids: CGANRANNEQFF. The CDR3 DNA sequence: TGCGGTGCTAACAGGGCCAACAATGAGCAGTTCTTC.

This clonotype was counted at least ten times. The chain has TRBV9 and TRBJ1-1; D is perhaps TRBD1 (5 bases). Trimming removed 2 bases from V and 0 bases from J, with 8 bases in between. The CDR3 consists of 14 residues. CDR1 and CDR2 from the germline V gene are SGDLS and YYNGEE. The CDR3 sequence is CASSVVGVNTEAFF. The CDR3 DNA sequence: TGTGCCAGCAGCGTGGTAGGGGTGAACACTGAAGCTTTCTTT.

This sequence joins TRBV7-8 and TRBJ2-7, with 11 positions matching TRBD2. Germline trimming cut 1 base from V and 3 bases from J; bases unmatched to any gene: 11. Looked up from germline, CDR1 is SGHVS and CDR2 is FQNEAQ. The CDR3 spans 18 residues. This CDR3 reads CASSLGGLAGVSYYEQYF. In DNA form, the CDR3 reads TGTGCCAGCAGCTTAGGAGGACTAGCGGGCGTATCATACTACGAGCAGTACTTC.